This T cell receptor beta chain appears in the sequencing data of a study of cytomegalovirus exposure and HLA in healthy donors. Findings of the study overall: An analysis was carried out later, and it reportedly showed fewer N-insertions in an Asian-associated ancestry cluster than the roughly 700-donor mean. The listing of roughly 160 TCR beta chains classed them as cytomegalovirus-associated. Follow-up analysis seemed to connect common viral pathogens with several of the most significant clusters identified.

This clone was recorded a few times. Its specificity is unknown. PCR amplification relied on 60 Vbeta primers (plus 13 Jbeta primers). The protocol was immunoSEQ multiplex PCR, while the TCRdb copy is restricted to in-frame clones and leaves out a portion. Here the sample spans roughly 290,000 clones, 80% being singletons. The clonotype was recovered from a girl aged 2-10 years in good health and CMV-seronegative. Material: PBMCs.

CDR3 protein: CASSLSGGRALGSYEQYF. The CDR3 bases are TGTGCCAGCAGTTTATCTGGCGGGAGGGCCCTCGGATCCTACGAGCAGTACTTC. This chain connects TRBV28 to TRBJ2-7, with 9 bases fitting TRBD2. The CDR3 consists of 18 residues. Germline CDR1 is MDHEN and CDR2 is SYDVKM. Trimming took 1 base from V and 1 from J; bases not matched to a gene: 11.